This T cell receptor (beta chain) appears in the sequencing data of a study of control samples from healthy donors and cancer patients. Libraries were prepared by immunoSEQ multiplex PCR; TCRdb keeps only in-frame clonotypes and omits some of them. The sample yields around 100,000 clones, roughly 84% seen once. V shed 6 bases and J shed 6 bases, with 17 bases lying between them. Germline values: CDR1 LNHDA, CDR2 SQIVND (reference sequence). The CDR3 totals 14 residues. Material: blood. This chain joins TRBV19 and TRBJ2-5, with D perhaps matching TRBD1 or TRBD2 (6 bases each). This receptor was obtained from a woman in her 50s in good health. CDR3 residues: CASRSGEAKKTQYF. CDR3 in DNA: TGTGCCAGTAGGTCAGGGGAGGCTAAGAAGACCCAGTACTTC.